These T cell receptor beta chains were read from a single sample in a study of control samples from healthy donors and cancer patients. Sequenced by immunoSEQ multiplex PCR; TCRdb stores in-frame clones only, minus some. This sample's table has about 200,000 clones. Source material: blood. The receptors were sampled from a woman in her 30s in good health. Each CDR3 is given with its conserved first and last residue. Each record gives: V gene, J gene, CDR3 protein.

TRBV7-8	TRBJ1-1	CASSLSGQGALFF
TRBV3-1/TRBV3-2	TRBJ1-2	CASSGRRGQNGYTF
TRBV5-6	TRBJ2-7	CASRVLDSYEQYF
TRBV4-2	TRBJ1-4	CASSQGGGGEGNEKLFF
TRBV5-4	TRBJ2-2	CASSLAGGGITGELFF
TRBV5-6	TRBJ2-1	CASSLGTAFNEQFF
TRBV28	TRBJ1-2	CASSLQEFYGYTF
TRBV4-3	TRBJ2-7	CASSRDILSYEQYF
TRBV3-1/TRBV3-2	TRBJ2-7	CASSPGQGVGEQYF
TRBV28	TRBJ2-5	CASSSTEGGEETQYF
TRBV27	TRBJ2-3	CASSLADTQYF
TRBV2	TRBJ1-3	CASSGASGQGNTIYF
TRBV5-1	TRBJ2-1	CASTKEGWAAEQFF
TRBV5-5	TRBJ1-2	CASSLGGGANYGYTF
TRBV28	TRBJ1-2	CASSLMDRPANYGYTF
TRBV9	TRBJ2-3	CASSSLTSGGAHTQYF
TRBV14	TRBJ1-2	CASSHPGQGNYGYTF
TRBV6-2/TRBV6-3	TRBJ2-1	CASSTGPVNNEQFF
TRBV27	TRBJ2-3	CASSLPGVNTDTQYF
TRBV5-6	TRBJ2-1	CASILRWSQFF
TRBV7-2	TRBJ2-7	CASSADRTSYEQYF
TRBV12-3/TRBV12-4	TRBJ1-1	CASRRGLSTEAFF
TRBV28	TRBJ2-5	CASKTSGGSKETQYF
TRBV25-1	TRBJ1-1	CASTQGENTEAFF
TRBV4-2	TRBJ2-3	CASSQQGPSTDTQYF
TRBV25-1	TRBJ1-1	CASSRGPNTEAFF
TRBV11-2	TRBJ2-7	CASSSQGYEQYF
TRBV6-4	TRBJ1-4	CASGRGHQKKLFF
TRBV3-1/TRBV3-2	TRBJ1-6	CASRNEGVNSPLHF
TRBV5-1	TRBJ1-2	CASSLQAANYGYTF
TRBV7-9	TRBJ2-7	CASSFGQPSYEQYF
TRBV29-1	TRBJ2-7	CSVEDETGNAYEQYF
TRBV5-1	TRBJ2-1	CASRVGTGEQFF
TRBV7-8	TRBJ1-1	CASSWVEFTEAFF
TRBV6-9	TRBJ1-5	CASSRSDSNQPQHF
TRBV19	TRBJ1-2	CASSMGGRRNYGYTF
TRBV10-1	TRBJ1-5	CASSADREPPFNQPQHF
TRBV27	TRBJ1-1	CASSPDRGTNTEAFF
TRBV28	TRBJ2-7	CATRDGASYEQYF
TRBV19	TRBJ1-1	CASILKAWGTEAFF
TRBV5-1	TRBJ2-1	CASSSTSGHNEQFF
TRBV10-3	TRBJ2-6	CATGVGPGDRSGANVLTF
TRBV4-1	TRBJ2-3	CASSQDLGGGRDTQYF
TRBV11-2	TRBJ2-7	CASKRDRAYEQYF
TRBV6-6	TRBJ1-2	CASSYTGTANYGYTF
TRBV7-2	TRBJ2-7	CASSLDHREQYF